A selection of T cell receptor beta chains follows, all from one sample in a study of T cell responses to AZD1222 COVID-19 vaccine. Libraries were prepared by immunoSEQ multiplex PCR; TCRdb keeps only in-frame clonotypes and omits some of them. The data contain tens of thousands of clones, more than 70% of them singletons. The sequencing here drew on peripheral blood, taken 28 days after the second AZD1222 dose. All receptors derive from an adult who received the AZD1222 COVID-19 vaccine. Each CDR3 is given with its conserved first and last residue. A D gene is named only where the DNA matches it firmly. Size tells how often a clone was seen (once, few, many) or the class of an expanded clone, and some rows leave it out.

v_gene	j_gene	abundance	d_gene	CDR3nt	CDR3aa
TRBV19	TRBJ2-7	.	.	TGTGCCAGTAGTACCACAGCGATTTACGAGCAGTACTTC	CASSTTAIYEQYF
TRBV12-2	TRBJ2-4	.	.	TGTGCAAGTCGCTCCCACCCGATTGACAGGGGGCCTGATCTAGCCAAAAACATTCAGTACTTC	CASRSHPIDRGPDLAKNIQYF
TRBV27	TRBJ2-2	few	TRBD2	TGTGCCAGCAGTTTATCATTTTTAGCGGGACTAGCGGGAACGAACACCGGGGAGCTGTTTTTT	CASSLSFLAGLAGTNTGELFF
TRBV27	TRBJ1-6	.	TRBD1	TGTGCCAGCAGTTTATCGGACAGGTATTCACCCCTCCACTTT	CASSLSDRYSPLHF
TRBV6-5	TRBJ1-3	.	.	TGTGCCAGCAGATCCAGGTTCTCTGGAAACACCATATATTTT	CASRSRFSGNTIYF
TRBV3-1/TRBV3-2	TRBJ1-1	few	TRBD1	TGTGCCAGCAGCCAAGCCTGGACAGGGGGCTTTTCGGGTTGGGCTTTCTTT	CASSQAWTGGFSGWAFF
TRBV5-1	TRBJ1-1	.	.	TGCGCCAGCAGCTTCGAAGTAGCGAACACTGAAGCTTTCTTT	CASSFEVANTEAFF
TRBV27	TRBJ1-1	.	.	TGTGCCAGCAGTTTTGGGGTTGTGGGCACTGAAGCTTTCTTT	CASSFGVVGTEAFF
TRBV19	TRBJ2-1	.	TRBD1	TGTGCCAGTAGTACCACTCAGGGGGCGGGCGATGAGCAGTTCTTC	CASSTTQGAGDEQFF
TRBV6-1	TRBJ1-6	.	TRBD1	TGTGCCAGCAGTGTTACAGGGGGTACGTCTATGGATTCACCCCTCCACTTT	CASSVTGGTSMDSPLHF
TRBV5-8	TRBJ2-3	.	.	TGTGCCAGCAGCTTGGCGGATGAGGGAAATACGCAGTATTTT	CASSLADEGNTQYF
TRBV5-1	TRBJ2-2	.	TRBD2	TGCGCCAGCAGCGCGGGGAGGGGCCGCACCGGGGAGCTGTTTTTT	CASSAGRGRTGELFF
TRBV6-2/TRBV6-3	TRBJ2-3	.	.	TGTGCCAGCAGTTTGGTGACAGATACCACAGATACGCAGTATTTT	CASSLVTDTTDTQYF
TRBV27	TRBJ1-1	.	.	TGTGCCAGCAGTTTTTCGGGAGATCACACTGAAGCTTTCTTT	CASSFSGDHTEAFF
TRBV3-1/TRBV3-2	TRBJ2-1	.	TRBD1	TGTGCCAGCAGCCAAGGCGGGACAGGACACAATGAGCAGTTCTTC	CASSQGGTGHNEQFF
TRBV5-6	TRBJ2-7	.	.	TGTGCCAGCAGCGTCTCCTACGAGCAGTACTTC	CASSVSYEQYF
TRBV7-9	TRBJ1-1	.	TRBD1	TGTGCCAGCAGCTACAGGGGACAGGGGAACACTGAAGCTTTCTTT	CASSYRGQGNTEAFF
TRBV5-1	TRBJ2-1	.	.	TGCGCCAGCAGCTCTGCGGGTGGGAAAGAGCAGTTCTTC	CASSSAGGKEQFF
TRBV11-2	TRBJ2-5	.	.	TGTGCCAGCAGCGTCGGGAGTCGGGAGACCCGGTACTTC	CASSVGSRETRYF
TRBV6-5	TRBJ2-1	.	TRBD2	TGTGCCAGCCGAGGAGCGGGATCCTACAATGAGCAGTTCTTC	CASRGAGSYNEQFF
TRBV27	TRBJ1-6	.	.	TGTGCCAGCAGTTTATATCGGGGGGGGCGCGGCTATAATTCACCCCTCCACTTT	CASSLYRGGRGYNSPLHF
TRBV3-1/TRBV3-2	TRBJ1-1	.	.	TGTGCCAGCAGCCTACAGCTGAACACTGAAGCTTTCTTT	CASSLQLNTEAFF
TRBV18	TRBJ1-2	.	.	TGTGCCAGCTCACTATCACAGGGATTTGGCTATGGCTACACCTTC	CASSLSQGFGYGYTF
TRBV6-5	TRBJ2-5	once	.	TGTGCCAGCAGCCCCCTCACTACGTCCAAAGAGACCCAGTACTTC	CASSPLTTSKETQYF
TRBV20-1	TRBJ2-5	.	.	TGCAGTGCGCTACAAGAGACCCAGTACTTC	CSALQETQYF
TRBV10-2	TRBJ2-3	.	.	TGCGCCAGCAGTCAGGCAGATACGCAGTATTTT	CASSQADTQYF
TRBV29-1	TRBJ1-2	.	.	TGCAGCATAATACCCGCCTCTCGGACGGATGTGAACTATGGCTACACCTTC	CSIIPASRTDVNYGYTF
TRBV5-6	TRBJ2-3	.	.	TGTGCCAGCAGCCCGCGAGCGGGAGATACGCAGTATTTT	CASSPRAGDTQYF
TRBV19	TRBJ1-5	once	.	TGTGCCAGTAGTCCCTTCCCTATTCGGACAGTTAGCAATCAGCCCCAGCATTTT	CASSPFPIRTVSNQPQHF
TRBV5-4	TRBJ2-1	.	.	TGTGCCAGCAGCTTCCACCAGGGTAACGAGCAGTTCTTC	CASSFHQGNEQFF
TRBV3-1/TRBV3-2	TRBJ2-5	once	.	TGTGCCAGCAGCCATTCGAGGGAGACCCAGTACTTC	CASSHSRETQYF
TRBV4-1	TRBJ1-5	.	.	TGCGCCAGCAGCCAGGTTGAGTCGGAGGATCAGCCCCAGCATTTT	CASSQVESEDQPQHF
TRBV10-3	TRBJ2-2	.	.	TGTGCCATCATGGGGCAGGGTAGCACCGGGGAGCTGTTTTTT	CAIMGQGSTGELFF
TRBV19	TRBJ2-1	.	.	TGTGCCAGTAGTATAGATCGCACGTCTTTCCTGGGGAATGAGCAGTTCTTC	CASSIDRTSFLGNEQFF
TRBV6-5	TRBJ2-3	.	.	TGTGCCAGCAGTTACTCGATGGGATCAAAGGATACGCAGTATTTT	CASSYSMGSKDTQYF
TRBV12-2	TRBJ2-5	.	.	TGTGCAAGTCGCTTACACGACAGGGGGCGCTTCGGAGAGACCCAGTACTTC	CASRLHDRGRFGETQYF
TRBV19	TRBJ2-3	.	.	TGTGCCAGTAGCCGCACAGATACGCAGTATTTT	CASSRTDTQYF
TRBV6-5	TRBJ2-1	.	.	TGTGCCAGCAGTCTGGAACAGGGATCGTTGGATGAGCAGTTCTTC	CASSLEQGSLDEQFF
TRBV6-5	TRBJ2-7	.	.	TGTGCCAGCAGTTACTCTGGACCCTCCTACGAGCAGTACTTC	CASSYSGPSYEQYF
TRBV5-1	TRBJ2-7	.	.	TGCGCCAGCAGCTCAGACGCAGGGCGGTACGAGCAGTACTTC	CASSSDAGRYEQYF
TRBV6-2/TRBV6-3	TRBJ1-4	.	.	TGTGCCAGCAGTTATTCCCAGAATGAAAAACTGTTTTTT	CASSYSQNEKLFF
TRBV7-6	TRBJ1-2	.	.	TGTGCCAGCAGCTTATCAGGGGCCCCCTCTTACTATGGCTACACCTTC	CASSLSGAPSYYGYTF
TRBV7-3	TRBJ2-1	.	TRBD1	TGTGCCAGCAGCTTAACGGGGACAGCCTACAATGAGCAGTTCTTC	CASSLTGTAYNEQFF
TRBV4-1	TRBJ1-2	.	.	TGCGCCAGCAGCCAGGGGGGCCAGGGCGTCCAATATGGCTACACCTTC	CASSQGGQGVQYGYTF
TRBV19	TRBJ2-4	.	.	TGTGCCAGTAGTATATACGGAGGGGCGAAATTAGCCAAAAACATTCAGTACTTC	CASSIYGGAKLAKNIQYF
TRBV15	TRBJ1-6	few	.	TGTGCCACCAGCAGTACGACCGGAGCATCACCCCTCCACTTT	CATSSTTGASPLHF